The text below deals with one TCR beta chain. Its cognate antigen is unknown. Measured with immunoSEQ multiplex PCR; TCRdb has only the in-frame clones, and not every one. The table has under 70,000 clones, about 89% seen once. This record comes from a study of OX40 agonist ivuxolimab in advanced cancers. Study results and caveats: Mean expanded clone counts were higher in CD8+ than CD4+ T cells.

Germline CDR1 is LNHDA and CDR2 is SQIVND (reference sequence). The V end was cut by 3 bases, the J end by 7 bases, with 6 bases between. CDR3 length: 11 residues. This clonotype originated in an adult with an advanced solid tumor such as melanoma, head and neck, liver or kidney cancer. This chain joins TRBV19 and TRBJ1-1; D not certain. Sample: CD4+ or CD8+ T cells sorted from blood, taken in a trial of the OX40 agonist ivuxolimab. The CDR3 protein is CASSIGGEAFF. CDR3 coding DNA: TGTGCCAGTAGTATTGGAGGTGAAGCTTTCTTT.